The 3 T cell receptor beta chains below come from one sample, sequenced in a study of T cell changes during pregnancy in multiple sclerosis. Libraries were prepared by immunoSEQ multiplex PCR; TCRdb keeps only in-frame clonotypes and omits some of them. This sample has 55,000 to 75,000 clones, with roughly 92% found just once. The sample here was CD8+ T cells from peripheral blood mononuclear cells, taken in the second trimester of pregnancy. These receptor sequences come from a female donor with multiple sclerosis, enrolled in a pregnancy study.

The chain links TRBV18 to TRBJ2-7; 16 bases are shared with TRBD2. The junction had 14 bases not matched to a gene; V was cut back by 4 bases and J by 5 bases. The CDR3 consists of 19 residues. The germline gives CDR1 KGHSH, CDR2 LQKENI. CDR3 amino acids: CASSRGTSGRALFYHEQYF. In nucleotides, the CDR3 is TGTGCCAGCTCACGAGGGACTAGCGGGAGGGCTCTCTTCTACCACGAGCAGTACTTC.

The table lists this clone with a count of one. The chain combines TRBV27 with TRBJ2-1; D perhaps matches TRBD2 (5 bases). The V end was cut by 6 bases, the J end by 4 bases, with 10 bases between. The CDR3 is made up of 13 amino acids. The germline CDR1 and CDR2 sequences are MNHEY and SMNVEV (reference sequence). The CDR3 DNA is TGTGCCAGCAGGTGGAGCGGTTACAATGAGCAGTTCTTC. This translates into CASRWSGYNEQFF.

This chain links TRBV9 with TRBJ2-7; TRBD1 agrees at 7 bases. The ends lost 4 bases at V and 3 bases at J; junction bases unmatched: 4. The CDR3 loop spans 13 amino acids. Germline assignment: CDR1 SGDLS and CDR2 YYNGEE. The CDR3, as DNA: TGTGCCAGCAGCTCCCGGGACAGCTACGAGCAGTACTTC. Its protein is CASSSRDSYEQYF.